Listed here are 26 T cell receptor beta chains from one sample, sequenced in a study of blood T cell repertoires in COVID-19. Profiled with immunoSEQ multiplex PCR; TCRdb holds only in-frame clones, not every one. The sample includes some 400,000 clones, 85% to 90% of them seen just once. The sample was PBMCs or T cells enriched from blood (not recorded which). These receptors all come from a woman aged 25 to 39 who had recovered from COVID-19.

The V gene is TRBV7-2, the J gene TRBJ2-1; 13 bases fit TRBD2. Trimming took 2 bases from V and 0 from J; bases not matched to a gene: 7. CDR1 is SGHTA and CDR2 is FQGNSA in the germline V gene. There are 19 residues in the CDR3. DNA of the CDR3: TGTGCCAGCAGCTTAACCCGACTAGCGGGGGGCTCCTCCTACAATGAGCAGTTCTTC. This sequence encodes CASSLTRLAGGSSYNEQFF.

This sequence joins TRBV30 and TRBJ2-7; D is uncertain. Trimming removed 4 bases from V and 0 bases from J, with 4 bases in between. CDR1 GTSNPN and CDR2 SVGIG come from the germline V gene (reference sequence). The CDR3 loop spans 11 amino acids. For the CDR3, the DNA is TGTGCCTGGACTTCCTCCTACGAGCAGTACTTC. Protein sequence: CAWTSSYEQYF.

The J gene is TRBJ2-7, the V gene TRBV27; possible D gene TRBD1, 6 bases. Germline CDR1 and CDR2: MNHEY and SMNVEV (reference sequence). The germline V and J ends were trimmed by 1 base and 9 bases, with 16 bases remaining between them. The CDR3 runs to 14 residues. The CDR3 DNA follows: TGTGCCAGCAGTTTATTGGGGGCGGAACAAGCGCAGTACTTC. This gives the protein CASSLLGAEQAQYF.

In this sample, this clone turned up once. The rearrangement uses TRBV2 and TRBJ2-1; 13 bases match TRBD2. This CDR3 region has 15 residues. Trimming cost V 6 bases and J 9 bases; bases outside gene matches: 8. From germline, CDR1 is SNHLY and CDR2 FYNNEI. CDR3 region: CASRPRGLAGPEQFF. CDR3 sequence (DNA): TGTGCCAGCAGGCCGAGGGGACTAGCGGGACCTGAGCAGTTCTTC.

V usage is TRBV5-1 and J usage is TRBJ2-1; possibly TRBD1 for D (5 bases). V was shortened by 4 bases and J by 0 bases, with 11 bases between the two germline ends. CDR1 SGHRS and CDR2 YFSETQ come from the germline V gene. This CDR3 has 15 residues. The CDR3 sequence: CASSTTASSYNEQFF. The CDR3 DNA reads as TGCGCCAGCAGCACGACAGCTAGCTCCTACAATGAGCAGTTCTTC.

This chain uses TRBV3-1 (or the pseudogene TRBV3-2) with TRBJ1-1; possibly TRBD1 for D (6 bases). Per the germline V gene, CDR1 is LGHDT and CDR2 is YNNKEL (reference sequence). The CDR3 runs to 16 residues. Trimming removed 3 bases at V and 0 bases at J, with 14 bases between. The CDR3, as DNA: TGTGCCAGCAGCCACCTAGAACAGGGACTGAACACTGAAGCTTTCTTT. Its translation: CASSHLEQGLNTEAFF.

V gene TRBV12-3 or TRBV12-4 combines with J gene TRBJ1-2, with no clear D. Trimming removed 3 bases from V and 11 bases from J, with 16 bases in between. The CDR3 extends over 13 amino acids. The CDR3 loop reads CASSFSGGKRYTF. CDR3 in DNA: TGTGCCAGCAGTTTTTCGGGTGGCAAAAGGTACACCTTC.

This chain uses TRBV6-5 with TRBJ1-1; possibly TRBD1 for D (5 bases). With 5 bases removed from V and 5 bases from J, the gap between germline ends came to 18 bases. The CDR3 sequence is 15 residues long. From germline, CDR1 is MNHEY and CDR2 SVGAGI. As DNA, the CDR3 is TGTGCCAGCAGTCCCCTCCTTGGGGGGAGGACTGAAGCTTTCTTT. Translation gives CASSPLLGGRTEAFF.

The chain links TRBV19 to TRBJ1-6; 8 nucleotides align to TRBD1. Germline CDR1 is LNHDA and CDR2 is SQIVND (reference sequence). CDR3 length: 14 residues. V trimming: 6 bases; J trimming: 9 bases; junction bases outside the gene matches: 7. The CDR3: CASSQTTGVSPLHF. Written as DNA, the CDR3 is TGTGCCAGTAGCCAAACGACAGGGGTTTCACCCCTCCACTTT.

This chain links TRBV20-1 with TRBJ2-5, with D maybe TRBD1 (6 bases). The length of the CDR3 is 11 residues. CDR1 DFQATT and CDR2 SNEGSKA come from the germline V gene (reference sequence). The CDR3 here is CGNRDQETQYF. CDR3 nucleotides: TGCGGGAACAGGGACCAAGAGACCCAGTACTTC.

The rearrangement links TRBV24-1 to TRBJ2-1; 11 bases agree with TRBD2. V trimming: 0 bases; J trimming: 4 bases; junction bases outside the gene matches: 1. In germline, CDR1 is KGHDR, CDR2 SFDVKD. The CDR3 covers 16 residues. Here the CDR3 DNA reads TGTGCCACCAGTGATTTGGGGACTAGCGGATACAATGAGCAGTTCTTC. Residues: CATSDLGTSGYNEQFF.

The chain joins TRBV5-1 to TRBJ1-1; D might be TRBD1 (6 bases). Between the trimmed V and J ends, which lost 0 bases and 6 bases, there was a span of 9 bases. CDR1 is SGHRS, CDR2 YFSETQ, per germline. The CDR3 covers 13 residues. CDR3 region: CASSLEGVPEAFF. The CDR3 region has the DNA TGCGCCAGCAGCTTGGAGGGGGTCCCTGAAGCTTTCTTT.

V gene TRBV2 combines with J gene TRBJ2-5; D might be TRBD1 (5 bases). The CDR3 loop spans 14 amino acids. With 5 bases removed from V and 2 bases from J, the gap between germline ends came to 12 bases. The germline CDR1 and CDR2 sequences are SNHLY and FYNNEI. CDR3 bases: TGTGCCAGCAGTAAACCAGGGCCTCAAGAGACCCAGTACTTC. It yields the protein CASSKPGPQETQYF.

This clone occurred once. The CDR3 region has the DNA TGTGCCAGCAGTTTGAGGGTCCCTGAAGCTTTCTTT. The encoded protein is CASSLRVPEAFF. The chain uses TRBV28 and TRBJ1-1; the D is unclear. Germline assignment: CDR1 MDHEN and CDR2 SYDVKM. The CDR3 sequence is 12 residues long. Trimming took off 3 bases at V and 6 bases at J, with 8 bases between the two ends.

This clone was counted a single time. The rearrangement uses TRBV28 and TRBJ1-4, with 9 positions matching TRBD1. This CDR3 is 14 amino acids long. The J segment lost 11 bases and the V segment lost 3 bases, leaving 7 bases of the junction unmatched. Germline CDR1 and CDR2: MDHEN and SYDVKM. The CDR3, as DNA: TGTGCCAGCAGTTTGGGGGGACAGGGTCGCAAACTGTTTTTT. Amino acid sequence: CASSLGGQGRKLFF.

Written as DNA, the CDR3 is TGTGCCAGCAGCTTAGGGGGGACAGGGACGAATGAAAAACTGTTTTTT. Its protein product is CASSLGGTGTNEKLFF. This chain links TRBV11-2 with TRBJ1-4, with 9 bases that match TRBD1. CDR3 size: 16 residues. The germline V gene encodes CDR1 SGHAT and CDR2 FQNNGV. Unmatched junction bases numbered 5, after V lost 1 base and J lost 5 bases.

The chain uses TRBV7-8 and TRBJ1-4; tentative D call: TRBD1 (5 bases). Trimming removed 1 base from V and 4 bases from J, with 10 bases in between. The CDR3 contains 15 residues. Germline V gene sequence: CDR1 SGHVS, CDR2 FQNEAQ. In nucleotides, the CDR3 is TGTGCCAGCAGCTTAGTTCGAAGGGGTAATGAAAAACTGTTTTTT. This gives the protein CASSLVRRGNEKLFF.

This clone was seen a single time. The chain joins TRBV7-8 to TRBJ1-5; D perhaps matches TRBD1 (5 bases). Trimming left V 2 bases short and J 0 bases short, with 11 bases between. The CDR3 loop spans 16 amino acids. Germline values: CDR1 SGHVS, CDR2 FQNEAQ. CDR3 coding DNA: TGTGCCAGCAGCTTACAAACAGGCACTAGCAATCAGCCCCAGCATTTT. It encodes CASSLQTGTSNQPQHF.

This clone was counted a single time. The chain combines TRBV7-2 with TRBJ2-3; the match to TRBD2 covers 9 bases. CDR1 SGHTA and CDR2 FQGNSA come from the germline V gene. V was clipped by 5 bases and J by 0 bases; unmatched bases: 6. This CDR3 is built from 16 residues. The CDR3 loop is CASSPSGRPSTDTQYF. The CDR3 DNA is TGTGCCAGCAGCCCGAGCGGGAGGCCTAGCACAGATACGCAGTATTTT.

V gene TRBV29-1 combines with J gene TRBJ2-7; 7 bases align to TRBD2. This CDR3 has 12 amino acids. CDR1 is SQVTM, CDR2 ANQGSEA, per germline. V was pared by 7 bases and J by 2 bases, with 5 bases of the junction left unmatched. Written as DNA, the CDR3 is TGCAGCGCAGCGGGATATACCTACGAGCAGTACTTC. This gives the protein CSAAGYTYEQYF.

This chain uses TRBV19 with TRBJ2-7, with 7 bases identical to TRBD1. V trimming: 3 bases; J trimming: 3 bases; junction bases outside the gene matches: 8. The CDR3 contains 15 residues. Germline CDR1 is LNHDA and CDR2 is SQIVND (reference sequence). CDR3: CASSIATGIIYEQYF. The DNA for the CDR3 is TGTGCCAGTAGTATTGCGACAGGGATTATCTACGAGCAGTACTTC.

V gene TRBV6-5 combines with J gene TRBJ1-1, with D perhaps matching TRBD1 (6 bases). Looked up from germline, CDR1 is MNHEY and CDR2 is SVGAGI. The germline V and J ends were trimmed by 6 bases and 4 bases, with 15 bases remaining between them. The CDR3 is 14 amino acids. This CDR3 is CASRTGRLPTEAFF. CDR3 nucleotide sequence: TGTGCCAGCAGGACAGGTAGATTGCCCACTGAAGCTTTCTTT.

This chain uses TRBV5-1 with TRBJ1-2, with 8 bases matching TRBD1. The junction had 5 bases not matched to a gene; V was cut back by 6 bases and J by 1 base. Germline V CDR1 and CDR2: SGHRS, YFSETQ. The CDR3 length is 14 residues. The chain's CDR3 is CASNTGGSNYGYTF. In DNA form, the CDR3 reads TGCGCCAGCAATACAGGGGGAAGTAACTATGGCTACACCTTC.

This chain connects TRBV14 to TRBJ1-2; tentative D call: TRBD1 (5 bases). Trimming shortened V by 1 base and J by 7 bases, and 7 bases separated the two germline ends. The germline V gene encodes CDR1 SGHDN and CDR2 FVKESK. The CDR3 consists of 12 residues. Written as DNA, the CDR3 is TGTGCCAGCAGCCAAGCGGGGGGTGGCTACACCTTC. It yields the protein CASSQAGGGYTF.

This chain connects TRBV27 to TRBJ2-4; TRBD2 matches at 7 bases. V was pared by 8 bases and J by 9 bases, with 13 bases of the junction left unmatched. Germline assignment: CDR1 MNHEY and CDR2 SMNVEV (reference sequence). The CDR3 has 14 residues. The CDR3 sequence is CASGNDRRGGIQYF. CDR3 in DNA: TGTGCCAGCGGGAATGACAGACGCGGGGGCATTCAGTACTTC.

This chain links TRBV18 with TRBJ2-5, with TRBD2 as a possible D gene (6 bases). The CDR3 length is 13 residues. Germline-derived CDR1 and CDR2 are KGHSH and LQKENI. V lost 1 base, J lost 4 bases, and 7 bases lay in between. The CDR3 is CASSPQGGETQYF. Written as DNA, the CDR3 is TGTGCCAGCTCACCACAGGGAGGAGAGACCCAGTACTTC.